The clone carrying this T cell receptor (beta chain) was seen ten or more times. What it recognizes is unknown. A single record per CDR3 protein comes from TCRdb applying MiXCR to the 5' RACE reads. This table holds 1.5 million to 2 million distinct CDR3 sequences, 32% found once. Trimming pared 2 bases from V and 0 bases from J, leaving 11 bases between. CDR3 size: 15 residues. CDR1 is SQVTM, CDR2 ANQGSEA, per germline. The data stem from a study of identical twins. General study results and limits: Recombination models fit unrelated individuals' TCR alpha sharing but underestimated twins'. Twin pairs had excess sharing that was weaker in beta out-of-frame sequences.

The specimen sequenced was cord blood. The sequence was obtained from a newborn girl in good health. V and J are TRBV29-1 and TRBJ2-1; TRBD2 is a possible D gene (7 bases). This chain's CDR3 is CSVERRGGSYNEQFF. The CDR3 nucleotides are TGCAGCGTTGAACGAAGGGGGGGCTCCTACAATGAGCAGTTCTTC.